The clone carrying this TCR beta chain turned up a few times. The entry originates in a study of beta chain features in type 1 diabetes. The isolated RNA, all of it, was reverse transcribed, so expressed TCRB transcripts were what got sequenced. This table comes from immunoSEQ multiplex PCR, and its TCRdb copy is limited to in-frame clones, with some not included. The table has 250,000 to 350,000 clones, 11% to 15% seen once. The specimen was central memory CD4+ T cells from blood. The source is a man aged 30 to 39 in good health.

The CDR3 reads CASSPNGKPYEQYF. CDR3 coding DNA: TGTGCCAGCAGCCCAAACGGGAAGCCCTACGAGCAGTACTTC. The V call is TRBV7-9, the J call TRBJ2-7; possibly TRBD2 for D (5 bases). CDR1 is SEHNR and CDR2 is FQNEAQ in the germline V gene (reference sequence). V lost 5 bases to trimming and J lost 2 bases, with 13 bases between them. The CDR3 runs to 14 residues.